Listed here are 18 T cell receptor beta chains from one sample, sequenced in a study of response to subunit inactivated influenza vaccine (dated by TCRdb to 2016 to 2019). The library was built by means of RT-PCR. The run used an Illumina HiSeq 2500. In-frame beta chains were kept once TCRdb had trimmed the public reads at Q25 with fastp and called clones with MiXCR. Duplicate CDR3 protein sequences are folded into a single record with the most common DNA and genes. In this sample the table shows 600,000 to 850,000 distinct CDR3 sequences, 14% of which occur a single time. The ten largest account for about 7.6% of the sample. Sequenced material: PBMCs from blood, taken 14 to 15 days before vaccination. The source of these receptors is a man aged 45-65 years who received an inactivated influenza vaccine. Donor details come from another sample of the same person, matched by shared clones.

This chain connects TRBV6-5 to TRBJ2-7; D ambiguous. The V and J ends lost 0 bases and 6 bases respectively, with 15 bases between them. The CDR3 covers 15 residues. From germline, CDR1 is MNHEY and CDR2 SVGAGI. CDR3 sequence (DNA): TGTGCCAGCAGTTACTCTACATCCCCCGCGAGCGAGCAGTACTTC. Translation gives CASSYSTSPASEQYF.

Only a few counts were recorded for this clonotype. This chain joins TRBV27 and TRBJ2-7; 7 bases match TRBD1. The CDR3 contains 17 residues. Germline V lookup: CDR1 MNHEY, CDR2 SMNVEV (reference sequence). V shed 0 bases and J 0 bases; nucleotides not matched to a gene: 8. Here the CDR3 reads CASSLSPDRMSSYEQYF. CDR3 in DNA: TGTGCCAGCAGTTTATCGCCGGACAGGATGAGCTCCTACGAGCAGTACTTC.

The chain combines TRBV2 with TRBJ2-3, with TRBD1 as a possible D gene (5 bases). Per the germline V gene, CDR1 is SNHLY and CDR2 is FYNNEI. The V end lost 4 bases, the J end lost 1 base, and 15 bases lay between the germline ends. This CDR3 is built from 16 residues. CDR3 in DNA: TGTGCCAGCAGTGTGTTAGGGGATATTGGCACAGATACGCAGTATTTT. Its translation is CASSVLGDIGTDTQYF.

In its sample, this clonotype was seen a few times. The J gene is TRBJ1-4, the V gene TRBV6-2 or TRBV6-3; D is perhaps TRBD1 (6 bases). This CDR3 contains 12 residues. Germline V gene lookup returns CDR1 MNHEY and CDR2 SVGEGT. V was cut by 6 bases and J by 7 bases, with 9 bases left in between. CDR3 sequence: CASRDSTEKLFF. The CDR3 bases are TGTGCCAGCAGGGACAGCACTGAAAAACTGTTTTTT.

The chain joins TRBV12-3 or TRBV12-4 to TRBJ1-3, with D unclear. This CDR3 has 15 residues. V shed 2 bases and J shed 1 base, with 9 bases lying between them. The CDR3 loop reads CASSLYTRSGNTIYF. The CDR3 coding sequence is TGTGCCAGCAGTTTATATACGCGGTCTGGAAACACCATATATTTT.

This sequence joins TRBV15 and TRBJ2-3; D gene unclear. The V gene lost 4 bases and the J gene lost 12 bases, with 20 bases spanning the gap. The CDR3 has 14 amino acids. CDR1 is LNHNV and CDR2 is YYDKDF in the germline V gene (reference sequence). The CDR3 spells CATSTLPLNGFQYF. The CDR3 bases are TGTGCCACCAGCACATTACCGCTAAATGGGTTCCAGTATTTT. Full variable domain (rest looked up from reference TRBV15 and TRBJ2-3): DAMVIQNPRYQVTQFGKPVTLSCSQTLNHNVMYWYQQKSSQAPKLLFHYYDKDFNNEADTPDNFQSRRPNTSFCFLDIRSPGLGDTAMYLCATSTLPLNGFQYFGPGTRLTVL.

This clonotype was counted a few times. The chain links TRBV20-1 to TRBJ1-5, with D possibly TRBD1 on 5 matching bases. The length of the CDR3 is 12 residues. CDR1 and CDR2 from the germline V gene are DFQATT and SNEGSKA (reference sequence). Trimming removed 1 base from V and 6 bases from J, with 7 bases in between. The CDR3 coding sequence is TGCAGTGCTAGAGCCGGGACTCAGCCCCAGCATTTT. It translates to CSARAGTQPQHF.

This clonotype has more than one count but fewer than ten. This chain links TRBV4-3 with TRBJ2-7; a weak D match, TRBD2 (5 bases). V dropped 3 bases and J dropped 6 bases, with 15 bases sitting between them. The length of the CDR3 is 14 residues. Germline V CDR1 and CDR2: LGHNA, YSLEER. CDR3 amino acids: CASSQLGRGGEQYF. The CDR3 nucleotides are TGCGCCAGCAGCCAGCTAGGGAGAGGCGGCGAGCAGTACTTC.

The chain is built from TRBV10-3 and TRBJ2-2; 9 nucleotides align to TRBD1. With 6 bases clipped from V and 4 bases from J, the junction kept 9 bases outside the gene matches. This CDR3 has 16 amino acids. Germline CDR1 reads ENHRY; CDR2 reads SYGVKD. The CDR3 here is CAISRPGTGLTGELFF. CDR3 nucleotide sequence: TGTGCCATCAGCCGTCCCGGGACAGGGCTCACCGGGGAGCTGTTTTTT.

This clonotype occurred a few times. The DNA of the CDR3 is TGCAGTGCTCAATTACCAGGACAGGGAATTTTAGATACGCAGTATTTT. It yields the protein CSAQLPGQGILDTQYF. The chain is built from TRBV20-1 and TRBJ2-3, with TRBD1 identical over 8 bases. Per the germline V gene, CDR1 is DFQATT and CDR2 is SNEGSKA (reference sequence). The junction had 15 bases not matched to a gene; V was cut back by 5 bases and J by 5 bases. The CDR3 sequence is 16 residues long.

This clonotype occurred a few times. V and J are TRBV5-1 and TRBJ2-3; 8 bases are shared with TRBD1. Germline assignment: CDR1 SGHRS and CDR2 YFSETQ. The length of the CDR3 is 13 residues. After removal of 1 base from V and 10 bases from J, the junction contained 5 bases not matched to a gene. DNA for the CDR3: TGCGCCAGCAGCTTGCGGGACAGGCGTGCGCAGTATTTT. Amino acid sequence: CASSLRDRRAQYF.

This clonotype was detected only a few times. The V and J genes are TRBV5-1 and TRBJ2-1, with a weak D call TRBD1 (6 bases). Germline lookup yields CDR1 SGHRS and CDR2 YFSETQ. This CDR3 comprises 15 residues. V was shortened by 0 bases and J by 4 bases, with 11 bases between the two germline ends. The CDR3 spells CASSLATDRYNEQFF. In DNA form, the CDR3 reads TGCGCCAGCAGCTTGGCCACGGACAGATACAATGAGCAGTTCTTC. The full variable domain, completed using reference TRBV5-1 and TRBJ2-1, is KAGVTQTPRYLIKTRGQQVTLSCSPISGHRSVSWYQQTPGQGLQFLFEYFSETQRNKGNFPGRFSGRQFSNSRSEMNVSTLELGDSALYLCASSLATDRYNEQFFGPGTRLTVL.

V usage is TRBV19 and J usage is TRBJ2-7; 8 positions match TRBD2. Germline V gene lookup returns CDR1 LNHDA and CDR2 SQIVND (reference sequence). The CDR3 covers 16 residues. Losses at the gene ends were 0 bases for V and 2 bases for J; bases not matched to a gene: 6. Here the CDR3 DNA reads TGTGCCAGTAGTATAGATGATGGGACTAGTACCTACGAGCAGTACTTC. It codes for CASSIDDGTSTYEQYF.

This chain connects TRBV27 to TRBJ2-7; weak D call: TRBD1 (5 bases). Trimming took 1 base from V and 5 from J, leaving 15 bases between them. Germline values: CDR1 MNHEY, CDR2 SMNVEV (reference sequence). The CDR3 extends over 15 amino acids. The CDR3: CASSLYTAGRNEQYF. CDR3 nucleotide sequence: TGTGCCAGCAGTTTATATACCGCAGGGCGCAACGAGCAGTACTTC.

V is TRBV2 and J is TRBJ2-1; 9 nucleotides line up with TRBD2. Losses at the gene ends were 7 bases for V and 0 bases for J; bases not matched to a gene: 7. The CDR3 runs 16 residues. CDR1 is SNHLY, CDR2 FYNNEI, per germline. The CDR3 DNA follows: TGTGCCAGCACCAAGGAGGGACTAGCCTCCTACAATGAGCAGTTCTTC. Translation: CASTKEGLASYNEQFF.

V and J are TRBV14 and TRBJ2-3; 9 nucleotides line up with TRBD1. This CDR3 has 17 amino acids. With 4 bases clipped from V and 2 bases from J, the junction kept 10 bases outside the gene matches. The germline V gene has CDR1 SGHDN and CDR2 FVKESK. CDR3 sequence reads: CASSRLKGQGTTDTQYF. CDR3 sequence (DNA): TGTGCCAGCAGCCGTTTAAAGGGACAGGGTACCACAGATACGCAGTATTTT.

The chain joins TRBV4-1 to TRBJ2-6, with a possible D match to TRBD1 (5 bases). V was pared by 0 bases and J by 1 base, with 19 bases between. In germline, CDR1 is MGHRA, CDR2 YSYEKL. This CDR3 is 20 amino acids long. CDR3 nucleotides: TGCGCCAGCAGCCAAGATCTTGAGGTCAGGGTTATTTCTGGGGCCAACGTCCTGACTTTC. Translating it yields CASSQDLEVRVISGANVLTF.

The CDR3 coding sequence is TGTGCCAGCAGCAAGGACCCCGGTGCGGCAGAAAACAGGGTTGAAAAACTGTTTTTT. Translating gives CASSKDPGAAENRVEKLFF. This sequence joins TRBV21-1 and TRBJ1-4; TRBD1 is taken as the D call from the table, unchecked against the DNA. TRBV21-1 is marked as a pseudogene. The CDR3 loop spans 19 amino acids.